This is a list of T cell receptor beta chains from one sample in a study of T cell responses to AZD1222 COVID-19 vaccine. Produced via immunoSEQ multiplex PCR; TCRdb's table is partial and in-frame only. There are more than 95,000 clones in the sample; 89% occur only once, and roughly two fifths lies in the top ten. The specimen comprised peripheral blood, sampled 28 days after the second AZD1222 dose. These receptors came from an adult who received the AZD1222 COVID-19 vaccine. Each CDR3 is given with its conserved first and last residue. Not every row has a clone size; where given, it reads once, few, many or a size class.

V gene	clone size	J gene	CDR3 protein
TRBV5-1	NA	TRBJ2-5	CASRRLEVETQYF
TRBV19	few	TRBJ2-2	CASSMGGGELFF
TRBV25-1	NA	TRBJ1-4	CASSEGAATNEKLFF
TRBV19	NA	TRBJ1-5	CASSIRTENQPQHF
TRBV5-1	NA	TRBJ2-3	CASSPAVGSGRDTQYF
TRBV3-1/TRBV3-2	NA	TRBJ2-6	CASSQDPWSGANVLTF
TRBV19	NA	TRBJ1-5	CASSGSYRGYSNQPQHF
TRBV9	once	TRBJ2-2	CARVRLAVTGELFF
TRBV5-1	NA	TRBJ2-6	CASSLPTASSGANVLTF
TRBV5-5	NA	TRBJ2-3	CASSQGLAADTQYF
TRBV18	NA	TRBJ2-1	CASSPPGLATLNEQFF
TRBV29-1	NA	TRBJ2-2	CSGHLAGAGELFF
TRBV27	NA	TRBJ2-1	CASSLSLSSYNEQFF
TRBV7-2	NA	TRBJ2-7	CASSLWSQGGYEQYF
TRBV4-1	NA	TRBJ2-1	CASSQRLAGVDNEQFF